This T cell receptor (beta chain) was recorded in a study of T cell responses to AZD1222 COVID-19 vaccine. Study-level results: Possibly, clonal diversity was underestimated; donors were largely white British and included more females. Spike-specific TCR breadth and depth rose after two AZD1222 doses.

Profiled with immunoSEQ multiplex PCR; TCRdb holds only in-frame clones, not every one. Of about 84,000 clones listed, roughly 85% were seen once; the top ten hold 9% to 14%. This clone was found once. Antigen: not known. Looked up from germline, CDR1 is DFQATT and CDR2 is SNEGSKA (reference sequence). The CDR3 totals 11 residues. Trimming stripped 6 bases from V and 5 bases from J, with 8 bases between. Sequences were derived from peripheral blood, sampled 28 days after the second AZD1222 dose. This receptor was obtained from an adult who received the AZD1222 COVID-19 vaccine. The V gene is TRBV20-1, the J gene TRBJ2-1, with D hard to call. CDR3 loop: CSATDNNEQFF. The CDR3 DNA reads TGCAGTGCAACCGATAACAATGAGCAGTTCTTC.